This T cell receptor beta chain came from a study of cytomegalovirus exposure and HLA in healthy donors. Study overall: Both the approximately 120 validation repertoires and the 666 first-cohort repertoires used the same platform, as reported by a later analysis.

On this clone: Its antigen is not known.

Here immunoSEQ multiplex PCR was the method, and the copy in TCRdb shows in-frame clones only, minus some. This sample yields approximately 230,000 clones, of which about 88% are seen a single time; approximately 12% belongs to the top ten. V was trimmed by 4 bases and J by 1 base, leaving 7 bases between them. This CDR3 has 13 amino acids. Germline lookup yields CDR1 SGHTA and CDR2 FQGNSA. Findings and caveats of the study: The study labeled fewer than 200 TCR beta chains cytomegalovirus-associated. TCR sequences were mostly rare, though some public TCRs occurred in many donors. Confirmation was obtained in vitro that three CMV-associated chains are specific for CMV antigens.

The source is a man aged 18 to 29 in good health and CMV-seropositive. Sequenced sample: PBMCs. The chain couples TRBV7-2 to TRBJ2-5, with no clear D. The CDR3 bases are TGTGCCAGCAGCTCTGAGATCCAAGAGACCCAGTACTTC. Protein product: CASSSEIQETQYF.